The clone carrying this T cell receptor beta chain was counted between two and nine times. Its matching antigen is unknown. Healthy Caucasians were all of the donors. This specimen comes from a study of identical twins. Study results and caveats: Twin-shared out-of-frame alpha sequences were enriched for low generation probability.

With 3 bases removed from V and 10 bases from J, the gap between germline ends came to 9 bases. This CDR3 region has 12 residues. The germline CDR1 and CDR2 sequences are MDHEN and SYDVKM. TCRdb itself ran the 5' RACE reads through MiXCR, one entry per CDR3 protein. Here the sample spans about 1.7 million distinct CDR3 sequences, about 31% being singletons. The sequenced sample consisted of cord blood. This TCR came from a newborn girl in good health. The J gene is TRBJ1-4, the V gene TRBV28, with D tentatively TRBD1 (5 bases). The CDR3 DNA reads TGTGCCAGCAGTTTGGGGGTGGGAAAACTGTTTTTT. Encoded protein: CASSLGVGKLFF.